This T cell receptor (beta chain) was identified in a study of T-cell memory formation after mild COVID-19. About the research overall: Most TCR clusters belonged to a single donor. Notes on the study in general: Later expanders leaned CD4+, whereas clones that contracted between day 15 and 85 were balanced CD4/CD8. Researchers found some responding clones in pre-infection memory, a sign that cross-reactive memory joined. Among CD4+ contracting clones, most were CM and EM, and CD8+ ones EMRA.

TCRdb called the 5' RACE reads again in MiXCR, with one record for every CDR3 protein. The profile shows 200,000 to 250,000 distinct CDR3 sequences, around 9.1% of them singletons. A note on this clonotype: Antigen specificity is unknown.

The sample consisted of PBMCs or a T cell subset sorted from them (not recorded which). This clonotype originated in a man aged 18 to 30 who had mild COVID-19 (a few samples of this study predate the infection). Cell type and time point are not known.

The CDR3 nucleotides are TGCGCCAGCAGCCAAGGTCCTGGGAGAATGGCCGAGCAGTACTTC. Translating it yields CASSQGPGRMAEQYF. The chain recombines TRBV4-1 with TRBJ2-7; possible D gene TRBD2, 5 bases. V shed 1 base and J shed 6 bases, with 16 bases lying between them. CDR1 is MGHRA, CDR2 YSYEKL, per germline. The CDR3 covers 15 residues.